This TCR beta chain was profiled in a study of T-cell memory formation after mild COVID-19 (dated by TCRdb to about 2021). Broadly, across the study: TCR sequence clusters from the two donors were found to be largely donor specific. T-cell clones expanding and contracting after mild COVID-19 in a couple of donors were tracked by longitudinal TCRalpha and TCRbeta repertoire sequencing. The cohort was made up of two young adult volunteers, one female and one male, who were previously healthy.

Ficoll-Paque density gradient centrifugation was the method used to isolate PBMCs. Sequencing was performed on an Illumina NovaSeq 6000. TCRalpha and TCRbeta cDNA libraries were built by 5'RACE with constant-segment primers, adding sample barcodes and unique molecular identifiers. Trizol reagent was used to extract RNA from every sample. The libraries were amplified in two PCR steps, and the second step added a second sample barcode and Illumina TruSeq adapters. Sequencing of the libraries was done on an Illumina NovaSeq, producing 2 x 150 bp paired-end reads. In the source study's methods: Reads were demultiplexed and collapsed into UMI-guided consensus sequences with migec v1.2.7. Using mixcr v2.1.11, UMI consensuses were aligned to TRA and TRB V and J templates and then assembled into clonotypes. A clonotype was counted as expanded or contracted only when both edgeR and NoisET called the clonotype significant, with the noise models trained on biological replicates. For edgeR calls, the cutoffs were a false discovery rate-adjusted p below 0.01 and a log2 fold-change threshold of 1. As an exploratory analysis of dynamics, max-normalized trajectories of the 1000 most abundant clonotypes were examined by PCA with hierarchical clustering. The CD4 or CD8 phenotype of responding clones was assigned using the separately sequenced CD4+ and CD8+ repertoires. TCRdb applied fastp at Q25 and MiXCR to the public reads, then kept only in-frame beta chains. CDR3 protein sequences are deduplicated, and each keeps its most common genes and DNA. It is TCRdb's table, rather than the study itself, that gives the V and J calls and clone size. Present in this sample are 150,000 to 200,000 distinct CDR3 sequences, around a tenth of which were seen just once. The top ten hold approximately 3.8% of the sample.

On this clonotype: Its antigen remains undetermined. The input lacks base qualities; no much larger clone sits a single base away.

General findings and caveats noted by the study authors: Whether the second-wave clones peaking on day 37 were SARS-CoV-2 specific was not confirmed. The detection of some responding clones in pre-infection memory suggests that pre-existing cross-reactive memory T cells joined the SARS-CoV-2 response. Contracting CD4+ clones appeared mostly in the CM and EM memory subsets, whereas CD8+ clones were enriched in EMRA. Only two mild cases were covered in the study, and larger cohorts including severe cases with pre-infection samples were considered necessary. Balanced CD4/CD8 phenotypes were observed for clones contracting from day 15 to 85, whereas a bias towards CD4+ was observed for a second wave of clones expanding from day 15 to 37.

The origin of this receptor is a man aged 18-30 years who had mild COVID-19 (a few samples of this study predate the infection). The sample titles of this study are shuffled in the database, so cell type and time point are left out; the donor was told from shared clones. Material: PBMCs or a T cell subset sorted from them (not recorded which).

The nucleotides are TGTGCCACCAGTGAACAGGGCTATACGCAGTATTTT. Translated, it gives CATSEQGYTQYF. Recombination linked TRBV24-1 to TRBJ2-3; the D gene is perhaps TRBD1, from 6 matching bases. Cut back by 4 bases and 7 bases, the V and J ends lie 8 bases apart. From the cysteine through the phenylalanine, the CDR3 covers 12 amino acids. The read is trimmed to its CDR3 DNA, 36 bases read in frame from base 1. CDR1 is given as KGHDR and CDR2 as SFDVKD, both from the germline V gene.